A selection of T cell receptor beta chains follows, all from one sample in a study of cytomegalovirus exposure and HLA in healthy donors. Produced via immunoSEQ multiplex PCR; TCRdb's table is partial and in-frame only. Altogether about 92,000 clones are present, 80% being singletons, with the ten largest covering around 2%. Sequencing was performed on PBMCs. The receptors come from a man aged 18-30 years in good health and CMV-seronegative. CDR3s include the opening cysteine and the closing phenylalanine or tryptophan. The listing skips clone size in some rows; elsewhere it reads once, few, many or a size class.

v_call: TRBV6-1; j_call: TRBJ2-1; clone_size: .; cdr3_aa: CASSEQGVSYNEQFF
v_call: TRBV4-1; j_call: TRBJ2-7; clone_size: once; cdr3_aa: CASSLTDSHTYEQYF
v_call: TRBV11-3; j_call: TRBJ2-7; clone_size: once; cdr3_aa: CASSATSGGNYEQYF
v_call: TRBV10-1; j_call: TRBJ2-3; clone_size: .; cdr3_aa: CASSDRKQGLGTQYF
v_call: TRBV7-3; j_call: TRBJ2-7; clone_size: few; cdr3_aa: CASSPDRDSYEQYF
v_call: TRBV5-1; j_call: TRBJ1-5; clone_size: .; cdr3_aa: CASSLVGGDRGQGAKFYQPQHF
v_call: TRBV4-2; j_call: TRBJ2-1; clone_size: once; cdr3_aa: CASSQALRTGGFSNEQFF
v_call: TRBV4-1; j_call: TRBJ2-2; clone_size: .; cdr3_aa: CASSGEWGLGELFF
v_call: TRBV9; j_call: TRBJ2-3; clone_size: once; cdr3_aa: CASSVGDPGTGGTDTQYF
v_call: TRBV7-9; j_call: TRBJ1-1; clone_size: .; cdr3_aa: CASSLFVQGKGNTEAFF
v_call: TRBV5-4; j_call: TRBJ1-2; clone_size: .; cdr3_aa: CASSRQGKFYGYTF
v_call: TRBV15; j_call: TRBJ2-3; clone_size: few; cdr3_aa: CATSRDLIDTQYF
v_call: TRBV6-1; j_call: TRBJ1-4; clone_size: .; cdr3_aa: CASRSTGREKLFF
v_call: TRBV5-1; j_call: TRBJ2-7; clone_size: .; cdr3_aa: CASSSQQGREYEQYF
v_call: TRBV9; j_call: TRBJ2-3; clone_size: few; cdr3_aa: CASSVEATDTQYF
v_call: TRBV5-1; j_call: TRBJ2-2; clone_size: few; cdr3_aa: CASSSWTGNTGELFF
v_call: TRBV9; j_call: TRBJ2-7; clone_size: .; cdr3_aa: CASSVASGASNPYEQYF
v_call: TRBV10-2; j_call: TRBJ1-1; clone_size: .; cdr3_aa: CASSEVLRGTEAFF
v_call: TRBV18; j_call: TRBJ2-5; clone_size: few; cdr3_aa: CASSPGQETQYF
v_call: TRBV13; j_call: TRBJ2-7; clone_size: .; cdr3_aa: CASSPRGDREPRYEQYF
v_call: TRBV7-2; j_call: TRBJ2-5; clone_size: .; cdr3_aa: CASSTYGETQYF
v_call: TRBV6-1; j_call: TRBJ2-7; clone_size: few; cdr3_aa: CEAGQGVQQYF
v_call: TRBV14; j_call: TRBJ2-3; clone_size: once; cdr3_aa: CASSQGTSVGTQYF
v_call: TRBV4-1; j_call: TRBJ1-1; clone_size: .; cdr3_aa: CASSPRTGWESEAFF
v_call: TRBV10-3; j_call: TRBJ1-3; clone_size: .; cdr3_aa: CAISETTPGQPGDTIYF
v_call: TRBV28; j_call: TRBJ1-2; clone_size: .; cdr3_aa: CASSLSDRGSNGYTF
v_call: TRBV10-1; j_call: TRBJ1-2; clone_size: .; cdr3_aa: CASSAPQGPSNYGYTF
v_call: TRBV2; j_call: TRBJ2-7; clone_size: .; cdr3_aa: CASTPDTYEQYF
v_call: TRBV28; j_call: TRBJ2-4; clone_size: .; cdr3_aa: CASSLPGTGAINIQYF
v_call: TRBV5-8; j_call: TRBJ1-6; clone_size: .; cdr3_aa: CASSPRGGWVSPLHF
v_call: TRBV7-2; j_call: TRBJ2-1; clone_size: .; cdr3_aa: CASSSTSGVSGGQFF
v_call: TRBV27; j_call: TRBJ1-1; clone_size: .; cdr3_aa: CASRQPKRSLNTEAFF
v_call: TRBV19; j_call: TRBJ2-2; clone_size: .; cdr3_aa: CASRGQGHSTGELFF
v_call: TRBV11-3; j_call: TRBJ2-7; clone_size: .; cdr3_aa: CASSLPPSNEQYF
v_call: TRBV12-5; j_call: TRBJ1-1; clone_size: .; cdr3_aa: CASGLDRNTEAFF